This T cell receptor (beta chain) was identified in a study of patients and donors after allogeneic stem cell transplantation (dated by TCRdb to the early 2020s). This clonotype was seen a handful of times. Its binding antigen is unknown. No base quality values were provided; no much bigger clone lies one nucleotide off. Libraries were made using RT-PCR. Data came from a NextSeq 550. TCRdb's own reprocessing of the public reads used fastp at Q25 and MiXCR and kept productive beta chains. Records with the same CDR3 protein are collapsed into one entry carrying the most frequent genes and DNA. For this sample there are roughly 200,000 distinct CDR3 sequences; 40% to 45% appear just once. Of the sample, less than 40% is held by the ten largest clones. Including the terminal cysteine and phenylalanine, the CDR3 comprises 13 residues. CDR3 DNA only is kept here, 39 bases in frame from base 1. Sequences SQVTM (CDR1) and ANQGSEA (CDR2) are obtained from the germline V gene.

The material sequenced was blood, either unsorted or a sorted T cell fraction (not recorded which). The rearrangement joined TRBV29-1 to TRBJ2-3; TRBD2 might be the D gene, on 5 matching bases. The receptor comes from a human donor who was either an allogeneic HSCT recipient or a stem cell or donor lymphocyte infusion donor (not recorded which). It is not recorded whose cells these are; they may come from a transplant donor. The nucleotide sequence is TGCAGTTTCGGAGCGGTTAGCACAGATACGCAGTATTTT. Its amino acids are CSFGAVSTDTQYF.